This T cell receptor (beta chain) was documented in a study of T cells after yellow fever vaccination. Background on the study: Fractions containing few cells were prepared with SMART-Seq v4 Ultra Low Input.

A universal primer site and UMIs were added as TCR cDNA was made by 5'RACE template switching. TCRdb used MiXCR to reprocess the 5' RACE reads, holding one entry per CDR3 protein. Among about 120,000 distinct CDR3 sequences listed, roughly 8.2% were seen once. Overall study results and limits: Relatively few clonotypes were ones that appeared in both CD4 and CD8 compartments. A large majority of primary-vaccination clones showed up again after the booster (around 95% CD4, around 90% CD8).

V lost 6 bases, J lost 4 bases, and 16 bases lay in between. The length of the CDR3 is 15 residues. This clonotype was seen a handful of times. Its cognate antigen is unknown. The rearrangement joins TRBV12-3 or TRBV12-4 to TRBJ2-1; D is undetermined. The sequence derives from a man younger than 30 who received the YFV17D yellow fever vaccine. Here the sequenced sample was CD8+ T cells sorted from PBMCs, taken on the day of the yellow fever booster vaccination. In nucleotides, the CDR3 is TGTGCCAGCAGCCGCTTCTCGATTGGGTACAATGAGCAGTTCTTC. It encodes CASSRFSIGYNEQFF.